Below are 22 T cell receptor beta chains sequenced from a single sample in a study of cytomegalovirus exposure and HLA in healthy donors (TCRdb year 2017). The library came from the immunoSEQ multiplex PCR assay. A mixture of 60 forward primers for TCR Vbeta segments and 13 reverse primers for TCR Jbeta segments was used in the multiplex PCR. Not all clones reach the TCRdb copy of this immuneACCESS table, which keeps in-frame sequences only. Checked studies attribute under half of the gap to unresolved V genes and leave the rest unexplained. The sample profile shows about 150,000 clones; over 55% of them were found once. The leading ten clones occupy 2% to 2.5% of the sample. Input material: PBMCs. These receptors originate from a man aged 35 to 55 in good health and CMV-seronegative.

The rearrangement joins TRBV5-1 to TRBJ1-4; 8 bases match TRBD1. The length of the CDR3 is 15 residues. Per germline, CDR1 SGHRS and CDR2 YFSETQ. V gave up 8 bases and J gave up 4 bases; unmatched junction bases: 10. CDR3 loop: CASTWGGTGNEKLFF. The CDR3 nucleotides read TGCGCCAGTACCTGGGGGGGGACAGGTAATGAAAAACTGTTTTTT.

The gene calls are TRBV15 and TRBJ2-3, with 9 bases lining up with TRBD1. Germline CDR1 LNHNV, CDR2 YYDKDF (reference sequence). The J segment lost 2 bases and the V segment lost 4 bases, leaving 7 bases of the junction unmatched. CDR3 size: 16 residues. CDR3 loop: CATSTRTGAPTDTQYF. CDR3 nucleotides: TGTGCCACCAGCACAAGGACAGGGGCTCCCACAGATACGCAGTATTTT. The full variable domain, its missing parts supplied by reference TRBV15 and TRBJ2-3, is DAMVIQNPRYQVTQFGKPVTLSCSQTLNHNVMYWYQQKSSQAPKLLFHYYDKDFNNEADTPDNFQSRRPNTSFCFLDIRSPGLGDTAMYLCATSTRTGAPTDTQYFGPGTRLTVL.

This clone was detected a few times. The V call is TRBV7-2, the J call TRBJ2-2; no clear D gene. Trimming shortened V by 2 bases and J by 2 bases, and 6 bases separated the two germline ends. Germline V CDR1 and CDR2: SGHTA, FQGNSA. The CDR3 has 14 residues. Here the CDR3 reads CASSLPPNTGELFF. For the CDR3, the DNA is TGTGCCAGCAGCTTACCTCCCAACACCGGGGAGCTGTTTTTT.

The chain couples TRBV18 to TRBJ1-5, with D hard to call. The CDR3 is made up of 10 amino acids. Germline CDR1 KGHSH, CDR2 LQKENI. The CDR3: CHRPNQPQHF. The CDR3 nucleotides read TGTCACAGACCCAATCAGCCCCAGCATTTT.

The chain combines TRBV7-2 with TRBJ2-5, with D perhaps matching TRBD1 (6 bases). The CDR3 consists of 13 residues. V was trimmed by 3 bases and J by 2 bases, leaving 7 bases between them. In germline, CDR1 is SGHTA, CDR2 FQGNSA. The CDR3: CASSLRGQETQYF. CDR3 nucleotides: TGTGCCAGCAGCTTGAGGGGGCAAGAGACCCAGTACTTC.

There are a few counts of this clone. CDR3 residues: CASISTGSGGQPQHF. The CDR3 bases are TGCGCCAGCATTTCTACCGGGAGTGGGGGTCAGCCCCAGCATTTT. J is TRBJ1-5 and V is TRBV4-1; TRBD1 is a possible D gene (5 bases). Deletions cut 7 bases from V and 6 bases from J, with 19 bases between. The CDR3 sequence is 15 residues long. Germline lookup yields CDR1 MGHRA and CDR2 YSYEKL.

V and J are TRBV6-6 and TRBJ2-7, with 11 bases aligning to TRBD1. Trimming at V came to 5 bases and at J to 3 bases, leaving 6 bases not matched to a gene. Germline lookup yields CDR1 MNHNY and CDR2 SVGAGI (reference sequence). The CDR3 contains 15 residues. The CDR3 here is CASSDQGQGGYEQYF. As DNA, the CDR3 is TGTGCCAGCAGTGACCAGGGACAGGGGGGCTACGAGCAGTACTTC.

This sequence joins TRBV7-9 and TRBJ2-1; D possibly corresponds to TRBD1 (5 bases). This CDR3 has 15 amino acids. Trimming pared 3 bases from V and 7 bases from J, leaving 16 bases between. Germline CDR1 and CDR2: SEHNR and FQNEAQ (reference sequence). CDR3 protein: CASSFEGEMWNEQFF. The CDR3 nucleotides read TGTGCCAGCAGCTTTGAAGGGGAAATGTGGAATGAGCAGTTCTTC.

The V gene is TRBV6-5, the J gene TRBJ2-1; 9 nucleotides line up with TRBD1. Trimming took 0 bases from V and 8 from J; bases not matched to a gene: 8. The CDR3 loop spans 16 amino acids. Germline V gene lookup returns CDR1 MNHEY and CDR2 SVGAGI. CDR3 residues: CASSYSPGTGTHEQFF. The CDR3 region has the DNA TGTGCCAGCAGTTACTCCCCCGGGACAGGGACCCATGAGCAGTTCTTC.

The gene calls are TRBV11-2 and TRBJ2-7, with D maybe TRBD1 (5 bases). Trimming pared 5 bases from V and 5 bases from J, leaving 7 bases between. CDR1 is SGHAT and CDR2 is FQNNGV in the germline V gene. The CDR3 extends over 11 amino acids. The DNA of the CDR3 is TGTGCCAGCAGCATCAGGGACGAGCAGTACTTC. Its protein is CASSIRDEQYF.

The chain carries TRBV4-1 and TRBJ1-2; D possibly corresponds to TRBD1 (6 bases). The germline V gene encodes CDR1 MGHRA and CDR2 YSYEKL. V was shortened by 0 bases and J by 2 bases, with 16 bases between the two germline ends. The CDR3 runs 17 residues. CDR3 sequence (DNA): TGCGCCAGCAGCCAAGATACCTCAGGACAGTGGAACTATGGCTACACCTTC. This encodes CASSQDTSGQWNYGYTF.

This chain links TRBV2 with TRBJ1-1; 9 bases fit TRBD1. The germline V gene encodes CDR1 SNHLY and CDR2 FYNNEI. J gave up 5 bases and V 7 bases, and 5 bases lay outside the gene matches. This CDR3 is 13 amino acids long. The CDR3 DNA reads as TGTGCCAGCATGGGGGACAGGGAGACTGAAGCTTTCTTT. Translated: CASMGDRETEAFF.

The V gene is TRBV28, the J gene TRBJ2-7, with 8 bases matching TRBD2. The germline V gene encodes CDR1 MDHEN and CDR2 SYDVKM. This CDR3 spans 16 amino acids. With 3 bases clipped from V and 3 bases from J, the junction kept 10 bases outside the gene matches. CDR3 region: CASSFPRELAVYEQYF. The CDR3 DNA sequence: TGTGCCAGCAGTTTCCCTCGGGAACTAGCGGTCTACGAGCAGTACTTC.

The chain joins TRBV5-6 to TRBJ1-2, with TRBD1 identical over 7 bases. V was pared by 0 bases and J by 7 bases, with 12 bases of the junction left unmatched. The V gene's germline CDR1 is SGHDT and CDR2 YYEEEE. The CDR3 runs 16 residues. The CDR3 nucleotides read TGTGCCAGCAGCTTGGATCTGCACAGGGGAATCAGTGGCTACACCTTC. Translating gives CASSLDLHRGISGYTF.

In nucleotides, the CDR3 is TGTGCCAGCAGCTTTTTCCCCTCTTCGGTGAACACTGAAGCTTTCTTT. Protein: CASSFFPSSVNTEAFF. J is TRBJ1-1 and V is TRBV5-4; D remains unclear. V dropped 2 bases and J dropped 0 bases, with 14 bases sitting between them. Per the germline V gene, CDR1 is SGHNT and CDR2 is YYREEE (reference sequence). This CDR3 region has 16 residues.

This clone was counted a single time. This chain connects TRBV10-3 to TRBJ2-3; D not resolved. CDR3 length equals 14 residues. V gave up 6 bases and J gave up 0 bases, with 10 bases separating them. Germline V CDR1 and CDR2: ENHRY, SYGVKD. The CDR3 loop reads CAISETSSTDTQYF. The CDR3 region has the DNA TGTGCCATCAGCGAGACGAGTAGCACAGATACGCAGTATTTT.

The chain combines TRBV9 with TRBJ2-2; 7 nucleotides line up with TRBD2. The germline gives CDR1 SGDLS, CDR2 YYNGEE. V lost 2 bases, J lost 0 bases, and 7 bases stayed unmatched. This CDR3 contains 17 residues. The CDR3 DNA is TGTGCCAGCAGCGTTATGACGGGGGGTGCGAACACCGGGGAGCTGTTTTTT. Encoded protein: CASSVMTGGANTGELFF.

This clone was recorded a few times. The chain carries TRBV5-1 and TRBJ1-2, with unresolved D. With 0 bases removed from V and 8 bases from J, the gap between germline ends came to 8 bases. CDR3 size: 12 residues. Germline V gene data show CDR1 as SGHRS and CDR2 as YFSETQ. CDR3 DNA sequence: TGCGCCAGCAGCTTGGAGCGGAGAGGCTACACCTTC. Encoded protein: CASSLERRGYTF. Supplemented by reference TRBV5-1 and TRBJ1-2, the full variable domain reads KAGVTQTPRYLIKTRGQQVTLSCSPISGHRSVSWYQQTPGQGLQFLFEYFSETQRNKGNFPGRFSGRQFSNSRSEMNVSTLELGDSALYLCASSLERRGYTFGSGTRLTVV.

The table lists this clone with a few counts. The CDR3 region has the DNA TGTGCCAGCAGCTTAACCGGGACAGGGAATAATTCACCCCTCCACTTT. This sequence encodes CASSLTGTGNNSPLHF. The chain links TRBV7-9 to TRBJ1-6, with TRBD1 identical over 9 bases. Germline CDR1 reads SEHNR; CDR2 reads FQNEAQ (reference sequence). Unmatched junction bases numbered 4, after V lost 2 bases and J lost 5 bases. The CDR3 runs to 16 residues.

The V and J genes are TRBV5-6 and TRBJ2-2; D gene uncertain. V was trimmed by 4 bases and J by 1 base, leaving 8 bases between them. CDR3 length equals 14 residues. Germline V lookup: CDR1 SGHDT, CDR2 YYEEEE. CDR3 protein: CASSPGRNTGELFF. The CDR3, as DNA: TGTGCCAGCAGCCCAGGCCGGAACACCGGGGAGCTGTTTTTT.

The rearrangement uses TRBV29-1 and TRBJ1-2; 9 nucleotides agree with TRBD1. V was pared by 7 bases and J by 8 bases, with 8 bases of the junction left unmatched. This CDR3 spans 12 amino acids. Per the germline V gene, CDR1 is SQVTM and CDR2 is ANQGSEA. The CDR3 protein is CSAGTGWVGYTF. The DNA of the CDR3 is TGCAGCGCAGGGACAGGGTGGGTAGGCTACACCTTC.

CDR3 bases: TGTGCCAGCAGCTTAGTCTTTTTGGGCAGAAGTTTTTATGGCTACACCTTC. It is translated as CASSLVFLGRSFYGYTF. V usage is TRBV13 and J usage is TRBJ1-2, with unresolved D. This CDR3 has 17 residues. Germline V gives CDR1 PRHDT, CDR2 FYEKMQ (reference sequence). V shed 1 base and J shed 5 bases, with 20 bases lying between them.